This is a list of T cell receptor beta chains from one sample in a study of blood T cell repertoires in COVID-19. Only in-frame clones appear in the TCRdb table, and some are missing; sequencing was by immunoSEQ multiplex PCR. The sample consists of 120,000 or so clones, around 86% of them appearing once. Material for sequencing was peripheral blood. Every receptor here comes from an elderly man with active or convalescent COVID-19. CDR3s include the opening cysteine and the closing phenylalanine or tryptophan. The D gene is left open where the match is weak. Rows may omit the clone size; those that give it use once, few, many or a size class.

j_call	clone_size	d_call	v_call	cdr3_aa	cdr3_nt
TRBJ1-2	-	TRBD1	TRBV28	CASRTDRGLSRYGYTF	TGTGCCAGCCGAACAGACAGGGGGCTCTCAAGGTATGGCTACACCTTC
TRBJ2-3	-	-	TRBV18	CASSPKLDTDTQYF	TGTGCCAGCTCACCAAAATTAGATACAGATACGCAGTATTTT
TRBJ1-6	-	-	TRBV19	CASANRDAYNSPLHF	TGTGCCAGTGCCAACAGGGACGCCTATAATTCACCCCTCCACTTT
TRBJ1-4	-	-	TRBV6-5	CASSYGQFNEKLFF	TGTGCCAGCAGTTACGGGCAGTTTAATGAAAAACTGTTTTTT
TRBJ1-6	-	TRBD1	TRBV5-5	CASSLRDRVPPLHF	TGTGCCAGCAGCTTGAGAGACAGGGTTCCACCCCTCCACTTT
TRBJ2-5	once	-	TRBV28	CASSPVGVQGTQYF	TGTGCCAGCAGTCCCGTGGGAGTACAGGGGACCCAGTACTTC
TRBJ1-4	-	-	TRBV30	CAWSDGLWEKLFF	TGTGCCTGGAGTGATGGACTTTGGGAAAAACTGTTTTTT
TRBJ2-1	few	TRBD2	TRBV19	CASKSGRTSGRSNEQFF	TGTGCCAGTAAGAGCGGGAGGACTAGCGGGAGGTCCAATGAGCAGTTCTTC
TRBJ2-4	few	-	TRBV14	CASSQDSTGAKNIQYF	TGTGCCAGCAGCCAAGATTCGACAGGCGCCAAAAACATTCAGTACTTC
TRBJ2-7	-	TRBD2	TRBV28	CASSPPSGGRYEQYF	TGTGCCAGCAGTCCCCCGAGCGGGGGGAGATACGAGCAGTACTTC
TRBJ2-5	-	-	TRBV7-3	CASSLVPGRETQYF	TGTGCCAGCAGCTTGGTACCGGGTAGGGAGACCCAGTACTTC
TRBJ1-6	-	TRBD1	TRBV6-6	CASSYQDRNSPLHF	TGTGCCAGCAGTTACCAGGACAGGAATTCACCCCTCCACTTT
TRBJ1-3	-	-	TRBV4-2	CASSQGPWRGSPSGNTIYF	TGTGCCAGCAGCCAAGGCCCCTGGCGCGGCTCGCCCTCTGGAAACACCATATATTTT
TRBJ1-2	-	-	TRBV6-2/TRBV6-3	CASSYPQGRVYGYTF	TGTGCCAGCAGTTACCCCCAGGGTCGTGTTTATGGCTACACCTTC
TRBJ1-1	-	-	TRBV14	CASSQEFRGNTEAFF	TGTGCCAGCAGCCAAGAATTCAGGGGAAACACTGAAGCTTTCTTT
TRBJ2-5	-	TRBD1	TRBV12-3/TRBV12-4	CASRPGGQETQYF	TGTGCCAGCAGACCAGGGGGACAAGAGACCCAGTACTTC
TRBJ2-5	-	TRBD2	TRBV25-1	CASSVGLAGGKTQYF	TGTGCCAGCAGTGTCGGACTAGCGGGGGGAAAGACCCAGTACTTC